This T cell receptor (beta chain) was sequenced for a study of blood T cells in healthy people across ages. A second PCR, run for roughly 7 to 11 cycles, used a sample-barcoded 5' primer plus a J-beta primer mix. TCRdb used MiXCR to reprocess the 5' RACE reads, holding one entry per CDR3 protein. The table lists approximately 1,000,000 distinct CDR3 sequences, 30% to 40% of them singletons, with approximately 14% in the top ten. The germline gives CDR1 SGHRS, CDR2 YFSETQ. The CDR3 loop spans 15 amino acids. V shed 4 bases and J 3 bases; nucleotides not matched to a gene: 8. Healthy individuals of Caucasian origin from Russia, aged about 6 to 95, served as donors. Researchers collected ten milliliters of peripheral blood from every single donor. The study isolated at least 6.5 million PBMCs from each sample. Total RNA extracted from each sample amounted to at least 5.5 micrograms.

Sequenced material: blood. The genes are TRBV5-1 and TRBJ2-3, with 7 bases identical to TRBD1. This receptor was obtained from a man between 18 and 35 years old in good health. The CDR3 region is CASSTTGISTDTQYF. CDR3 bases: TGCGCCAGCAGCACGACAGGGATCAGTACAGATACGCAGTATTTT.